Presented here are 19 T cell receptor beta chains from one specimen sequenced in a study of OX40 agonist ivuxolimab in advanced cancers. Here immunoSEQ multiplex PCR was the method, and the copy in TCRdb shows in-frame clones only, minus some. The repertoire includes about 56,000 clones, approximately 82% of them detected once, and more than 3.5% sits in the top ten. The sequences come from CD4+ or CD8+ T cells sorted from blood, collected in a trial of the OX40 agonist ivuxolimab. The source is an adult with an advanced solid tumor such as melanoma, head and neck, liver or kidney cancer.

The chain employs TRBV2 and TRBJ2-3, with D perhaps matching TRBD1 (5 bases). CDR1 is SNHLY and CDR2 is FYNNEI in the germline V gene. The CDR3 totals 13 residues. V dropped 7 bases and J dropped 7 bases, with 15 bases sitting between them. In nucleotides, the CDR3 is TGTGCCAGCAATCCCGGCAGGGCGAATACGCAGTATTTT. Amino acids: CASNPGRANTQYF.

This clone occurred once. The genes are TRBV4-2 and TRBJ2-7, with TRBD2 matching over 10 bases. CDR1 is LGHNA, CDR2 YNFKEQ, per germline. The CDR3 is made up of 20 amino acids. The trim removed 0 bases at V and 1 base at J, leaving 15 bases unmatched. The CDR3 is CASSQELGAASGSRSYEQYF. The CDR3 DNA follows: TGTGCCAGCAGCCAAGAGCTTGGGGCGGCTAGCGGGAGTCGATCCTACGAGCAGTACTTC.

The chain links TRBV15 to TRBJ1-2; D ambiguous. Per germline, CDR1 LNHNV and CDR2 YYDKDF (reference sequence). The CDR3 loop spans 14 amino acids. Trimming pared 6 bases from V and 4 bases from J, leaving 15 bases between. CDR3 protein: CATRVRERAYGYTF. CDR3 DNA sequence: TGTGCCACCAGGGTGAGGGAACGCGCCTATGGCTACACCTTC. Filled out from reference TRBV15 and TRBJ1-2, the complete variable domain reads DAMVIQNPRYQVTQFGKPVTLSCSQTLNHNVMYWYQQKSSQAPKLLFHYYDKDFNNEADTPDNFQSRRPNTSFCFLDIRSPGLGDTAMYLCATRVRERAYGYTFGSGTRLTVV.

This clone was found a few times. As DNA, the CDR3 is TGTGCCAGCAGCGTAGTTAGCGGAAAAGAGACCCAGTACTTC. Its protein is CASSVVSGKETQYF. The genes are TRBV9 and TRBJ2-5; maybe TRBD2 (6 bases). This CDR3 contains 14 residues. Trimming took 0 bases from V and 3 from J, leaving 9 bases between them. Per the germline V gene, CDR1 is SGDLS and CDR2 is YYNGEE.

The DNA for the CDR3 is TGTGCCAGCAGTTACCCCGGAGTAGGCACAGATACGCAGTATTTT. This sequence encodes CASSYPGVGTDTQYF. This chain joins TRBV28 and TRBJ2-3; D gene unclear. In germline, CDR1 is MDHEN, CDR2 SYDVKM. The CDR3 is 15 amino acids. Trimming removed 4 bases from V and 1 base from J, with 12 bases in between.

J is TRBJ2-7 and V is TRBV28, with unresolved D. Germline CDR1 reads MDHEN; CDR2 reads SYDVKM. V lost 7 bases to trimming and J lost 0 bases, with 7 bases between them. CDR3 length equals 12 residues. CDR3 amino acids: CASTDTSYEQYF. CDR3 in DNA: TGTGCCAGCACCGACACCTCCTACGAGCAGTACTTC.

The V gene is TRBV19, the J gene TRBJ1-2; D is perhaps TRBD1 (5 bases). This CDR3 has 16 amino acids. V lost 4 bases and J lost 9, with 24 bases in between. From germline, CDR1 is LNHDA and CDR2 SQIVND (reference sequence). This CDR3 reads CASSKNSWTRESSYTF. DNA for the CDR3: TGTGCCAGTAGTAAGAACAGTTGGACAAGAGAATCGAGCTACACCTTC.

Points on this clone: At one of its ends the junction is not consistent with the germline gene, which may arise from a read error. V and J are TRBV7-2 and TRBJ2-3; D unresolved. Germline CDR1 and CDR2: SGHTA and FQGNSA. This CDR3 is 12 amino acids long. The CDR3 loop is CASSQLGRTQYF. The DNA for the CDR3 is TGCGCCAGCAGCCAACTGGGTCGTACGCAGTATTTT.

This chain links TRBV23-1 with TRBJ1-5; possibly TRBD1 for D (5 bases). TRBV23-1 is an open reading frame, and its role is uncertain. The CDR3 is 14 residues long. Trimming stripped 6 bases from V and 6 bases from J, with 15 bases between. The CDR3 DNA reads as TGCGCCAGCAGGACTCCCCGACAGACTCAGCCCCAGCATTTT. Its protein product is CASRTPRQTQPQHF.

The rearrangement uses TRBV5-1 and TRBJ2-5, with a tentative D call TRBD1 (5 bases). The ends were cut back, 0 bases at V and 2 bases at J, with 8 bases in the middle. Looked up from germline, CDR1 is SGHRS and CDR2 is YFSETQ. The CDR3 runs to 14 residues. CDR3 loop: CASSLGQGQETQYF. CDR3 in DNA: TGCGCCAGCAGCTTGGGCCAGGGACAAGAGACCCAGTACTTC.

V and J are TRBV7-2 and TRBJ1-1; D is ambiguous. Germline V CDR1 and CDR2: SGHTA, FQGNSA. There are 13 residues in the CDR3. Trimming cost V 1 base and J 4 bases, with 7 bases left between them. In DNA form, the CDR3 reads TGTGCCAGCAGCTTAGACCTGATCACTGAAGCTTTCTTT. Translating gives CASSLDLITEAFF.

The V gene is TRBV4-1, the J gene TRBJ2-7; 13 bases are shared with TRBD2. The ends lost 4 bases at V and 3 bases at J; junction bases unmatched: 6. The CDR3 has 16 residues. The germline V gene has CDR1 MGHRA and CDR2 YSYEKL. The CDR3 loop reads CASSLSGTSGVYEQYF. In DNA, the CDR3 is TGCGCCAGCAGCCTGTCCGGGACTAGCGGGGTCTACGAGCAGTACTTC.

This chain joins TRBV19 and TRBJ1-2, with a tentative D call TRBD1 (5 bases). V was cut by 8 bases and J by 12 bases, with 25 bases left in between. CDR1 is LNHDA and CDR2 is SQIVND in the germline V gene (reference sequence). The CDR3 has 14 residues. CDR3 residues: CASADRPLSVGDTF. CDR3 bases: TGTGCCAGTGCTGACAGACCACTATCTGTCGGAGACACCTTC.

The genes are TRBV25-1 and TRBJ1-1; 8 bases are shared with TRBD1. The ends lost 3 bases at V and 11 bases at J; junction bases unmatched: 8. This CDR3 region has 13 residues. Germline lookup yields CDR1 MGHDK and CDR2 SYGVNS. DNA for the CDR3: TGTGCCAGCAGTGAGAGACAGGGGTCGGGGGCTTTCTTT. This codes for CASSERQGSGAFF.

This clone was counted once. This sequence joins TRBV6-1 and TRBJ2-7, with TRBD1 matching over 7 bases. Germline assignment: CDR1 MNHNS and CDR2 SASEGT. J lost 6 bases, V lost 8 bases, and 10 bases had no gene match. The CDR3 is made up of 13 amino acids. The CDR3: CASGYRGRAEQYF. The CDR3 bases are TGTGCCAGCGGATACAGGGGTAGGGCCGAGCAGTACTTC.

The gene calls are TRBV5-4 and TRBJ1-4, with D possibly matching TRBD1 (6 bases). The CDR3 totals 18 residues. CDR1 and CDR2 from the germline V gene are SGHNT and YYREEE (reference sequence). V was shortened by 3 bases and J by 3 bases, with 21 bases between the two germline ends. For the CDR3, the DNA is TGTGCCAGCAGCTCGAGAATAGACGGGGGCAGGCCTAATGAAAAACTGTTTTTT. Protein sequence: CASSSRIDGGRPNEKLFF.

This sequence joins TRBV7-2 and TRBJ2-2; 10 bases match TRBD2. There are 16 residues in the CDR3. The V and J ends lost 1 base and 5 bases, in that order; junction bases with no gene match: 4. Germline assignment: CDR1 SGHTA and CDR2 FQGNSA. CDR3 sequence: CASSLVGTSETGELFF. The CDR3 nucleotides are TGTGCCAGCAGCTTAGTGGGGACTAGCGAAACCGGGGAGCTGTTTTTT.

V usage is TRBV5-6 and J usage is TRBJ2-6; 10 nucleotides line up with TRBD1. CDR1 is SGHDT and CDR2 is YYEEEE in the germline V gene. CDR3 length: 16 residues. Losses at the gene ends were 4 bases for V and 6 bases for J; bases not matched to a gene: 7. DNA for the CDR3: TGTGCCAGCAGCAGACCCGGGACAGGGGCGGCCAACGTCCTGACTTTC. Its translation is CASSRPGTGAANVLTF.

V and J are TRBV2 and TRBJ2-7, with 8 bases lining up with TRBD1. The CDR3 contains 13 residues. The V gene end was trimmed by 10 bases and the J gene end by 6 bases; junction bases not matched to a gene: 11. Germline CDR1 SNHLY, CDR2 FYNNEI. Here the CDR3 reads CATTGTGNGEQYF. CDR3 bases: TGTGCCACCACCGGGACAGGAAATGGCGAGCAGTACTTC.